The 21 T cell receptor beta chains presented below share a single source sample, sequenced in a study of blood T cell repertoires in COVID-19. The data were produced by immunoSEQ multiplex PCR, yet TCRdb's version contains in-frame clones alone and is incomplete. The sample yields around 250,000 clones, around four fifths seen once. Source material: peripheral blood. The receptors were sampled from a man aged 25 to 40 who had recovered from COVID-19.

The chain uses TRBV5-4 and TRBJ2-2; D gene uncertain. V lost 2 bases and J 4 bases, leaving 3 bases between the germline ends. Germline CDR1 and CDR2: SGHNT and YYREEE (reference sequence). The CDR3 is made up of 12 amino acids. The CDR3 nucleotides read TGTGCCAGCAGCTTTAGCACCGGGGAGCTGTTTTTT. Protein: CASSFSTGELFF.

This rearrangement joins TRBV4-1 to TRBJ1-2, with 7 bases aligning to TRBD1. Germline V CDR1 and CDR2: MGHRA, YSYEKL. The trim removed 1 base at V and 6 bases at J, leaving 5 bases unmatched. CDR3 size: 14 residues. CDR3 sequence: CASSQVRTGDGYTF. The CDR3 nucleotides are TGCGCCAGCAGCCAAGTTCGGACAGGCGATGGCTACACCTTC.

The genes are TRBV4-1 and TRBJ2-7, with 10 bases aligning to TRBD1. The CDR3 has 18 amino acids. Germline CDR1 reads MGHRA; CDR2 reads YSYEKL. Germline trimming cut 4 bases from V and 4 bases from J; bases unmatched to any gene: 16. CDR3 sequence: CASSPTGTGVGVPYEQYF. The DNA for the CDR3 is TGCGCCAGCAGCCCGACCGGGACAGGGGTGGGCGTACCGTACGAGCAGTACTTC.

V gene TRBV28 combines with J gene TRBJ1-5; 7 bases map to TRBD1. The CDR3 length is 15 residues. Germline V gene data show CDR1 as MDHEN and CDR2 as SYDVKM. V lost 6 bases to trimming and J lost 6 bases; unmatched junction nucleotides: 11. Here the CDR3 reads CASSRDGTAIQPQHF. The CDR3 nucleotides are TGTGCCAGCAGCCGCGACGGGACAGCCATTCAGCCCCAGCATTTT.

This clone was recorded once. The chain has TRBV5-1 and TRBJ2-3; D is perhaps TRBD2 (6 bases). The V end lost 4 bases, the J end lost 4 bases, and 19 bases lay between the germline ends. CDR1 and CDR2 (germline): SGHRS, YFSETQ. This CDR3 is built from 16 residues. The CDR3 sequence is CASSPRRGARPDTQYF. The CDR3 DNA follows: TGCGCCAGCAGCCCAAGGAGGGGCGCAAGGCCAGATACGCAGTATTTT.

The chain recombines TRBV6-5 with TRBJ1-3; D gene uncertain. The CDR3 consists of 15 residues. Germline lookup yields CDR1 MNHEY and CDR2 SVGAGI. Trimming cost V 0 bases and J 3 bases, with 9 bases left between them. This CDR3 reads CASSYSGEGGNTIYF. CDR3 coding DNA: TGTGCCAGCAGTTACTCCGGGGAAGGTGGAAACACCATATATTTT.

V and J are TRBV29-1 and TRBJ1-6; TRBD1 might be the D (5 bases). The CDR3 loop spans 13 amino acids. CDR1 and CDR2 from the germline V gene are SQVTM and ANQGSEA. Between the trimmed V and J ends, which lost 4 bases and 7 bases, there was a span of 11 bases. The CDR3 spells CSVAPGPNSPLHF. The CDR3 DNA follows: TGCAGCGTTGCACCAGGGCCAAATTCACCCCTCCACTTT. The whole variable domain, remainder taken from reference TRBV29-1 and TRBJ1-6, is SAVISQKPSRDICQRGTSLTIQCQVDSQVTMMFWYRQQPGQSLTLIATANQGSEATYESGFVIDKFPISRPNLTFSTLTVSNMSPEDSSIYLCSVAPGPNSPLHFGNGTRLTVT.

The chain couples TRBV7-9 to TRBJ1-1, with 7 positions matching TRBD1. The CDR3 sequence is 17 residues long. Trimming cost V 1 base and J 1 base; bases outside gene matches: 9. CDR1 is SEHNR, CDR2 FQNEAQ, per germline (reference sequence). The CDR3 protein is CASSLEGAGFANTEAFF. DNA of the CDR3: TGTGCCAGCAGCTTAGAGGGGGCGGGTTTTGCGAACACTGAAGCTTTCTTT.

In nucleotides, the CDR3 is TGTGCCATCTGGGACAGGAGCGCCGAGGATACTGAAGCTTTCTTT. Protein product: CAIWDRSAEDTEAFF. The rearrangement uses TRBV10-3 and TRBJ1-1, with 8 bases fitting TRBD1. Trimming took 8 bases from V and 5 from J; bases not matched to a gene: 13. Per germline, CDR1 ENHRY and CDR2 SYGVKD. The CDR3 contains 15 residues.

V is TRBV5-4 and J is TRBJ1-1, with TRBD1 as a possible D gene (6 bases). Trimming removed 2 bases from V and 7 bases from J, with 15 bases in between. CDR3 size: 14 residues. Germline V gene sequence: CDR1 SGHNT, CDR2 YYREEE (reference sequence). Here the CDR3 reads CASSFPGEGVEAFF. The CDR3 nucleotides read TGTGCCAGCAGCTTCCCAGGGGAGGGGGTTGAAGCTTTCTTT.

The chain is built from TRBV20-1 and TRBJ2-6, with 9 bases matching TRBD2. The germline V gene encodes CDR1 DFQATT and CDR2 SNEGSKA (reference sequence). The CDR3 consists of 17 residues. J gave up 1 base and V 3 bases, and 7 bases lay outside the gene matches. The CDR3 region has the DNA TGCAGTGCTAGTAAGGCGGGGGGGCCATCTGGGGCCAACGTCCTGACTTTC. It codes for CSASKAGGPSGANVLTF.

This clone was detected once. The CDR3 DNA follows: TGTGCCAGCTCCCCCGTAGCTGGAAACACCATATATTTT. Its protein is CASSPVAGNTIYF. The chain has TRBV5-6 and TRBJ1-3; D not resolved. Germline V gene data show CDR1 as SGHDT and CDR2 as YYEEEE. The CDR3 extends over 13 amino acids. Trimming removed 7 bases from V and 2 bases from J, with 10 bases in between. The variable domain in full, completed from reference TRBV5-6 and TRBJ1-3, reads DAGVTQSPTHLIKTRGQQVTLRCSPKSGHDTVSWYQQALGQGPQFIFQYYEEEERQRGNFPDRFSGHQFPNYSSELNVNALLLGDSALYLCASSPVAGNTIYFGEGSWLTVV.

The V gene is TRBV6-1, the J gene TRBJ1-2; D gene unclear. The CDR3 is 19 amino acids. Trimming cost V 4 bases and J 0 bases, with 24 bases left between them. CDR1 is MNHNS, CDR2 SASEGT, per germline. CDR3 sequence (DNA): TGTGCCAGCAGTGCCCAAGGTTGGGAGGGTAAAGGAGCTAACTATGGCTACACCTTC. Encoded protein: CASSAQGWEGKGANYGYTF.

This chain joins TRBV11-2 and TRBJ1-2; D remains unclear. Germline CDR1 is SGHAT and CDR2 is FQNNGV. With 4 bases removed from V and 4 bases from J, the gap between germline ends came to 10 bases. The length of the CDR3 is 13 residues. CDR3 in amino acids: CASSSLEGYGYTF. In DNA, the CDR3 is TGTGCCAGCAGCTCTTTAGAGGGCTATGGCTACACCTTC.

The chain is built from TRBV10-2 and TRBJ2-2, with TRBD2 matching over 9 bases. The V gene's germline CDR1 is WSHSY and CDR2 SAAADI. The CDR3 totals 17 residues. The V segment lost 6 bases and the J segment 6 bases; nucleotides outside the gene matches: 14. CDR3 bases: TGCGCCAGCAGGAAGACCTTAGCGGGGGCGGTTTCCGGGGAGCTGTTTTTT. Protein product: CASRKTLAGAVSGELFF.

This clone occurred once. V and J are TRBV7-8 and TRBJ2-7; 8 nucleotides align to TRBD2. J lost 2 bases, V lost 1 base, and 4 bases had no gene match. The CDR3 extends over 15 amino acids. CDR1 is SGHVS and CDR2 is FQNEAQ in the germline V gene. CDR3 amino acids: CASSLGAGGAYEQYF. In DNA, the CDR3 is TGTGCCAGCAGCTTAGGTGCCGGGGGGGCCTACGAGCAGTACTTC.

The chain has TRBV29-1 and TRBJ2-1, with D possibly being TRBD1 (6 bases). Germline V gene data show CDR1 as SQVTM and CDR2 as ANQGSEA. V dropped 5 bases and J dropped 5 bases, with 16 bases sitting between them. CDR3 length equals 14 residues. The CDR3 region is CSVKGNRVNNEQFF. CDR3 nucleotides: TGCAGCGTTAAGGGAAACAGGGTTAACAATGAGCAGTTCTTC.

The chain links TRBV6-5 to TRBJ2-2; 9 bases align to TRBD1. The ends lost 6 bases at V and 3 bases at J; junction bases unmatched: 5. The CDR3 loop spans 15 amino acids. Germline CDR1 MNHEY, CDR2 SVGAGI. CDR3 residues: CASRTGTGHTGELFF. The CDR3 DNA sequence: TGTGCCAGCAGGACCGGGACAGGGCACACCGGGGAGCTGTTTTTT.

V is TRBV3-1 (or the pseudogene TRBV3-2) and J is TRBJ1-4; 7 bases line up with TRBD1. The ends lost 2 bases at V and 2 bases at J; junction bases unmatched: 2. The CDR3 length is 15 residues. CDR1 and CDR2 from the germline V gene are LGHDT and YNNKEL (reference sequence). This CDR3 reads CASSQFRGTNEKLFF. The CDR3 bases are TGTGCCAGCAGCCAATTCAGGGGGACTAATGAAAAACTGTTTTTT.

This chain joins TRBV6-5 and TRBJ2-1, with unresolved D. Trimming removed 7 bases from V and 5 bases from J, with 9 bases in between. CDR1 and CDR2 from the germline V gene are MNHEY and SVGAGI. CDR3 size: 12 residues. The CDR3 DNA follows: TGTGCCAGCACACAAAGAAACAATGAGCAGTTCTTC. Its protein product is CASTQRNNEQFF.

The V call is TRBV2, the J call TRBJ1-2; 11 bases are shared with TRBD1. Germline CDR1 is SNHLY and CDR2 is FYNNEI. The CDR3 totals 18 residues. J gave up 8 bases and V 0 bases, and 14 bases lay outside the gene matches. CDR3 in amino acids: CASSEALLAGQGEEGYTF. CDR3 sequence (DNA): TGTGCCAGCAGTGAAGCGCTTCTGGCGGGACAGGGGGAGGAGGGCTACACCTTC.